This TCR beta chain was obtained from a study of T cell repertoires in cytomegalovirus infection. Across the study: Indications of both CMV infection and matching HLA type were provided by public TCR beta signatures. Whole-study results and caveats: The response measured ex vivo was dominated by TCR beta clonotypes (HLA-C-restricted and CMV-specific).

Germline values: CDR1 MNHEY, CDR2 SMNVEV (reference sequence). Trimming took 0 bases from V and 6 from J, leaving 12 bases between them. CDR3 length: 14 amino acids. Using its own MiXCR run on the reads, TCRdb lists one record per CDR3 protein. Of hundreds of thousands of distinct CDR3 sequences listed, roughly 26% are singletons. Only a few counts were recorded for this clonotype. Its target is unknown. Material for sequencing was CD8+ T cells from PBMCs. This chain links TRBV27 with TRBJ2-7; D is possibly TRBD2 (5 bases). The clonotype comes from a human donor in good health (CMV status not recorded). Some clones in this sample may be carry-over from other donors' samples. CDR3 coding DNA: TGTGCCAGCAGTTTATCGCCGGGGAGCTGCGAGCAGTACTTC. Its protein product is CASSLSPGSCEQYF.